These 30 T cell receptor beta chains were all obtained from the same sample, sequenced in a study of OX40 agonist ivuxolimab in advanced cancers. Profiled with immunoSEQ multiplex PCR; TCRdb holds only in-frame clones, not every one. The table includes some 99,000 clones, roughly 95% detected once. The starting material was CD4+ or CD8+ T cells sorted from blood, obtained in a trial of the OX40 agonist ivuxolimab. Every receptor here comes from an adult with an advanced solid tumor such as melanoma, head and neck, liver or kidney cancer.

This rearrangement joins TRBV14 to TRBJ2-2; TRBD1 matches 8 bases. The trim removed 2 bases at V and 5 bases at J, leaving 10 bases unmatched. The germline V gene encodes CDR1 SGHDN and CDR2 FVKESK. The CDR3 is 17 amino acids. The CDR3 is CASSQRPQGARTGELFF. CDR3 coding DNA: TGTGCCAGCAGCCAACGGCCGCAGGGGGCGCGTACCGGGGAGCTGTTTTTT.

V gene TRBV25-1 combines with J gene TRBJ1-3; D not resolved. Per germline, CDR1 MGHDK and CDR2 SYGVNS. With 3 bases removed from V and 4 bases from J, the gap between germline ends came to 4 bases. The CDR3 has 12 residues. This chain's CDR3 is CASSEMGNTIYF. For the CDR3, the DNA is TGTGCCAGCAGTGAGATGGGAAACACCATATATTTT.

The chain joins TRBV27 to TRBJ1-1; D is unresolved. CDR1 is MNHEY and CDR2 is SMNVEV in the germline V gene (reference sequence). This CDR3 has 15 amino acids. Deletions cut 6 bases from V and 0 bases from J, with 14 bases between. Written as DNA, the CDR3 is TGTGCCAGCAGCTCAGAGGCTGGGATGAACACTGAAGCTTTCTTT. It translates to CASSSEAGMNTEAFF.

The CDR3 here is CASSLRDRETQYF. In DNA, the CDR3 is TGTGCCAGCAGTCTCCGGGACCGAGAGACCCAGTACTTC. This chain connects TRBV2 to TRBJ2-5; D may match TRBD1 or TRBD2 (5 bases each). The ends were cut back, 5 bases at V and 4 bases at J, with 11 bases in the middle. Germline loops: CDR1 SNHLY, CDR2 FYNNEI. CDR3 size: 13 residues.

V gene TRBV9 combines with J gene TRBJ2-3, with a weak D call TRBD2 (6 bases). The V end lost 1 base, the J end lost 4 bases, and 13 bases lay between the germline ends. Germline assignment: CDR1 SGDLS and CDR2 YYNGEE. The CDR3 consists of 15 residues. The CDR3 sequence: CASSVTPGTADTQYF. The CDR3 DNA reads as TGTGCCAGCAGCGTAACCCCAGGGACTGCAGATACGCAGTATTTT.

The chain has TRBV5-6 and TRBJ1-4, with TRBD1 as a possible D gene (6 bases). Trimming pared 1 base from V and 8 bases from J, leaving 12 bases between. The CDR3 loop spans 14 amino acids. The V gene's germline CDR1 is SGHDT and CDR2 YYEEEE. DNA for the CDR3: TGTGCCAGCAGCTTGAGGGGGGCAGGAGAAAAACTGTTTTTT. This encodes CASSLRGAGEKLFF.

The J gene is TRBJ2-2, the V gene TRBV2, with D possibly being TRBD1 (5 bases). The CDR3 covers 13 residues. The germline V and J ends were trimmed by 5 bases and 8 bases, with 12 bases remaining between them. Per germline, CDR1 SNHLY and CDR2 FYNNEI. The CDR3 is CASSLQGLGELFF. CDR3 coding DNA: TGTGCCAGCAGTCTCCAGGGTTTAGGGGAGCTGTTTTTT.

The rearrangement uses TRBV7-9 and TRBJ2-7; D uncertain. The CDR3 is made up of 14 amino acids. Per germline, CDR1 SEHNR and CDR2 FQNEAQ (reference sequence). V gave up 5 bases and J gave up 4 bases, with 15 bases separating them. The chain's CDR3 is CASSPPSPGYEQYF. CDR3 nucleotide sequence: TGTGCCAGCAGCCCCCCCTCCCCCGGGTACGAGCAGTACTTC.

This chain connects TRBV4-3 to TRBJ2-5, with D possibly called TRBD1 or TRBD2 (5 bases each). The germline CDR1 and CDR2 sequences are LGHNA and YSLEER. The V and J ends lost 4 bases and 7 bases respectively, with 16 bases between them. The CDR3 contains 14 residues. CDR3: CASSPDGDLLTQYF. CDR3 coding DNA: TGCGCCAGCAGCCCGGACGGGGACCTCCTGACCCAGTACTTC.

J is TRBJ2-1 and V is TRBV7-9; 8 nucleotides align to TRBD1. The V gene's germline CDR1 is SEHNR and CDR2 FQNEAQ (reference sequence). With 5 bases clipped from V and 3 bases from J, the junction kept 6 bases outside the gene matches. This CDR3 has 15 residues. CDR3 DNA: TGTGCCAGCAGCGACGACAGGGGTTTCTACAATGAGCAGTTCTTC. Translation gives CASSDDRGFYNEQFF.

The chain recombines TRBV5-8 with TRBJ1-1, with a tentative D call TRBD1 (6 bases). Germline values: CDR1 SGHTS, CDR2 YDEGEE. V was cut by 3 bases and J by 2 bases, with 14 bases left in between. The CDR3 is 15 amino acids. DNA for the CDR3: TGTGCCAGCAGCTCGGGACAACGGCTAAACACTGAAGCTTTCTTT. Its translation is CASSSGQRLNTEAFF. Using reference TRBV5-8 and TRBJ1-1 for the parts outside the CDR3, the full variable domain is EAGVTQSPTHLIKTRGQQATLRCSPISGHTSVYWYQQALGLGLQFLLWYDEGEERNRGNFPPRFSGRQFPNYSSELNVNALELEDSALYLCASSSGQRLNTEAFFGQGTRLTVV.

The chain combines TRBV7-8 with TRBJ2-7; weak D call: TRBD1 (6 bases). This CDR3 is built from 15 residues. V was clipped by 4 bases and J by 2 bases, with 15 bases between them. Germline V CDR1 and CDR2: SGHVS, FQNEAQ. This chain's CDR3 is CASSWNSGAPYEQYF. The CDR3 coding sequence is TGTGCCAGCAGCTGGAACTCAGGGGCCCCCTACGAGCAGTACTTC.

The V gene is TRBV7-2, the J gene TRBJ2-1; D is possibly TRBD2 (5 bases). The V gene's germline CDR1 is SGHTA and CDR2 FQGNSA. The CDR3 sequence is 14 residues long. Trimming took off 1 base at V and 6 bases at J, with 10 bases between the two ends. The CDR3: CASSLDRGSNEQFF. CDR3 in DNA: TGTGCCAGCAGCTTAGATAGAGGGAGCAATGAGCAGTTCTTC.

The genes are TRBV19 and TRBJ1-2, with D unresolved. Per germline, CDR1 LNHDA and CDR2 SQIVND (reference sequence). Trimming took 6 bases from V and 6 from J, leaving 20 bases between them. The CDR3 loop spans 15 amino acids. The CDR3 is CASRRYQRRSDGYTF. In nucleotides, the CDR3 is TGTGCCAGTAGGCGGTATCAGCGCCGTTCGGATGGCTACACCTTC.

The rearrangement uses TRBV4-1 and TRBJ2-7; D ambiguous. The CDR3 has 17 residues. CDR1 MGHRA and CDR2 YSYEKL come from the germline V gene. V lost 2 bases and J 1 base, leaving 18 bases between the germline ends. CDR3 in amino acids: CASSQFRPPGRSYEQYF. The CDR3, as DNA: TGCGCCAGCAGCCAATTTCGGCCCCCCGGACGTTCCTACGAGCAGTACTTC.

This clone has a handful of counts. V and J are TRBV5-1 and TRBJ1-2; D remains ambiguous. CDR1 is SGHRS and CDR2 is YFSETQ in the germline V gene. This CDR3 comprises 13 residues. V shed 3 bases and J shed 3 bases, with 9 bases lying between them. CDR3 in DNA: TGCGCCAGCAGCTCGGACGGATACTATGGCTACACCTTC. Its protein is CASSSDGYYGYTF.

A single count supports this clone. The CDR3: CASSLREGEKLFF. CDR3 in DNA: TGTGCCAGCAGTCTGAGGGAAGGTGAAAAACTGTTTTTT. The chain uses TRBV6-6 and TRBJ1-4; D remains ambiguous. The CDR3 runs to 13 residues. CDR1 and CDR2 from the germline V gene are MNHNY and SVGAGI (reference sequence). Trimming removed 5 bases from V and 7 bases from J, with 11 bases in between.

This clone was observed a single time. This chain uses TRBV7-8 with TRBJ2-1; 8 bases align to TRBD2. Germline V gene sequence: CDR1 SGHVS, CDR2 FQNEAQ. This CDR3 has 21 residues. The trim removed 1 base at V and 0 bases at J, leaving 17 bases unmatched. The CDR3, as DNA: TGTGCCAGCAGCTTAGGGGGTGCTAGCGGGTTCCTGGGGATCTCCTACAATGAGCAGTTCTTC. Encoded protein: CASSLGGASGFLGISYNEQFF.

The V gene is TRBV19, the J gene TRBJ2-2, with TRBD2 as a possible D gene (5 bases). CDR1 and CDR2 (germline): LNHDA, SQIVND (reference sequence). CDR3 size: 15 residues. V lost 0 bases and J lost 2, with 7 bases in between. The CDR3 region is CASSIDGDNTGELFF. CDR3 in DNA: TGTGCCAGTAGTATAGACGGGGATAACACCGGGGAGCTGTTTTTT.

The J gene is TRBJ1-1, the V gene TRBV5-1; D not certain. Deletions cut 0 bases from V and 7 bases from J, with 10 bases between. The CDR3 sequence is 13 residues long. CDR1 and CDR2 (germline): SGHRS, YFSETQ. The CDR3 loop is CASSLEREFEAFF. The CDR3 DNA reads as TGCGCCAGCAGCTTGGAAAGGGAATTTGAAGCTTTCTTT.

CDR3 nucleotides: TGTGCCAGCAGTGAGGTCAGTCTCCACACCGGGGAGCTGTTTTTT. This codes for CASSEVSLHTGELFF. The rearrangement uses TRBV2 and TRBJ2-2; no clear D. The CDR3 is made up of 15 amino acids. V was shortened by 3 bases and J by 3 bases, with 11 bases between the two germline ends. Germline values: CDR1 SNHLY, CDR2 FYNNEI.

The rearrangement joins TRBV7-9 to TRBJ2-5, with 8 bases matching TRBD1. Germline CDR1 and CDR2: SEHNR and FQNEAQ (reference sequence). V lost 3 bases and J lost 5; bases outside the gene matches: 5. The CDR3 spans 14 residues. CDR3 nucleotides: TGTGCCAGCAGCTTGCGGACAGGGTTCGAGACCCAGTACTTC. This sequence encodes CASSLRTGFETQYF. Using reference TRBV7-9 and TRBJ2-5 for the parts outside the CDR3, the full variable domain is DTGVSQNPRHKITKRGQNVTFRCDPISEHNRLYWYRQTLGQGPEFLTYFQNEAQLEKSRLLSDRFSAERPKGSFSTLEIQRTEQGDSAMYLCASSLRTGFETQYFGPGTRLLVL.

The chain joins TRBV7-9 to TRBJ1-3; D perhaps matches TRBD1 (6 bases). Germline V gene data show CDR1 as SEHNR and CDR2 as FQNEAQ (reference sequence). CDR3 length: 15 residues. V shed 1 base and J shed 0 bases, with 7 bases lying between them. In nucleotides, the CDR3 is TGTGCCAGCAGCTTAGACAGGGTCTCTGGAAACACCATATATTTT. It is translated as CASSLDRVSGNTIYF.

The chain uses TRBV19 and TRBJ1-3; D ambiguous. The CDR3 spans 16 residues. The germline V gene encodes CDR1 LNHDA and CDR2 SQIVND (reference sequence). Trimming shortened V by 3 bases and J by 3 bases, and 15 bases separated the two germline ends. The CDR3 loop reads CASSIGPSSGGNTIYF. In DNA, the CDR3 is TGTGCCAGTAGTATCGGACCTTCATCGGGTGGAAACACCATATATTTT.

The chain couples TRBV4-3 to TRBJ2-2; TRBD2 matches at 8 bases. V lost 0 bases, J lost 5 bases, and 5 bases stayed unmatched. Looked up from germline, CDR1 is LGHNA and CDR2 is YSLEER. This CDR3 has 16 residues. DNA for the CDR3: TGCGCCAGCAGCCAAGATACGGGGGGGCGGACCGGGGAGCTGTTTTTT. This translates into CASSQDTGGRTGELFF.

The DNA of the CDR3 is TGTGCCAGCAGTCGGGCCTCCGGGGGCAATCAGCCCCAGCATTTT. It translates to CASSRASGGNQPQHF. V gene TRBV28 combines with J gene TRBJ1-5; D is unresolved. Germline CDR1 reads MDHEN; CDR2 reads SYDVKM. Trimming shortened V by 5 bases and J by 2 bases, and 13 bases separated the two germline ends. The CDR3 runs to 15 residues.

The J gene is TRBJ2-3, the V gene TRBV4-1; D might be TRBD2 (6 bases). Germline V gene sequence: CDR1 MGHRA, CDR2 YSYEKL. The CDR3 contains 16 residues. Trimming took off 0 bases at V and 3 bases at J, with 13 bases between the two ends. The CDR3 region has the DNA TGCGCCAGCAGCCAAGAAGGTGGTAGCGGTACAGATACGCAGTATTTT. This gives the protein CASSQEGGSGTDTQYF.

The genes are TRBV28 and TRBJ1-1; D is ambiguous. The CDR3 totals 14 residues. Trimming removed 6 bases from V and 3 bases from J, with 14 bases in between. CDR1 is MDHEN, CDR2 SYDVKM, per germline. The CDR3 is CASSRLGKYTEAFF. CDR3 bases: TGTGCCAGCAGCCGATTGGGGAAATACACTGAAGCTTTCTTT. The full variable domain, in which reference TRBV28 and TRBJ1-1 provide the parts outside the CDR3, is DVKVTQSSRYLVKRTGEKVFLECVQDMDHENMFWYRQDPGLGLRLIYFSYDVKMKEKGDIPEGYSVSREKKERFSLILESASTNQTSMYLCASSRLGKYTEAFFGQGTRLTVV.

This clone was seen only once. The junction departs from the called germline gene at one end, perhaps through a read error. The chain couples TRBV2 to TRBJ2-3; possible D gene TRBD2, 7 bases. The CDR3 sequence is 13 residues long. The germline V gene encodes CDR1 SNHLY and CDR2 FYNNEI. The CDR3 bases are TGTGCCGGCAGCAGAGGGGGGGCGGATACGCAGTATTTT. As protein: CAGSRGGADTQYF. Based on the CDR3 plus reference TRBV2 and TRBJ2-3, the full variable domain is EPEVTQTPSHQVTQMGQEVILRCVPISNHLYFYWYRQILGQKVEFLVSFYNNEISEKSEIFDDQFSVERPDGSNFTLKIRSTKLEDSAMYFCAGSRGGADTQYFGPGTRLTVL.

CDR3 sequence: CASSSRDRGAYEQYF. The CDR3 DNA sequence: TGTGCCAGCAGTTCCCGCGACAGGGGAGCCTACGAGCAGTACTTC. J is TRBJ2-7 and V is TRBV6-5; TRBD1 aligns across 8 bases. Trimming cost V 4 bases and J 2 bases; bases outside gene matches: 7. From germline, CDR1 is MNHEY and CDR2 SVGAGI. CDR3 size: 15 residues.